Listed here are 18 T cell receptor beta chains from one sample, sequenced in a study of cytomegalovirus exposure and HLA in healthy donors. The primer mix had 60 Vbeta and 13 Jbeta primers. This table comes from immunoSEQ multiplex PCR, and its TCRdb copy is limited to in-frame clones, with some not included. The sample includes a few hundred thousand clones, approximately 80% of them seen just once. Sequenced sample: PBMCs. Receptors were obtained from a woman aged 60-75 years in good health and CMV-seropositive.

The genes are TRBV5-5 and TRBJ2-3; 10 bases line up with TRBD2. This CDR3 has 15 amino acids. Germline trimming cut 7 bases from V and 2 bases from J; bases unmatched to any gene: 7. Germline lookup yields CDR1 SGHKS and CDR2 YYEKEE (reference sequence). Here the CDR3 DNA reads TGTGCCAGCGCAATACTAGCGGGGTACACAGATACGCAGTATTTT. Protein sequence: CASAILAGYTDTQYF.

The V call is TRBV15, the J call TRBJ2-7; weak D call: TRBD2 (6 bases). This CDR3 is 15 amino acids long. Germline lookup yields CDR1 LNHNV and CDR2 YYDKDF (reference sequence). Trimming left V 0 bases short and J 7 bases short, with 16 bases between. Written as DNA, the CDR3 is TGTGCCACCAGCAGAGATCTGGAGGGCCACGGGGAGCAGTACTTC. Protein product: CATSRDLEGHGEQYF.

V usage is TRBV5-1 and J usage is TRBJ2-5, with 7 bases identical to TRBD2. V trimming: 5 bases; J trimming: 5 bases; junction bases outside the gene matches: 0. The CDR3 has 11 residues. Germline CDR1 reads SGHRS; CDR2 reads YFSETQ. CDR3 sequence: CASSSGETQYF. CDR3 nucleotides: TGCGCCAGCAGTAGCGGGGAGACCCAGTACTTC.

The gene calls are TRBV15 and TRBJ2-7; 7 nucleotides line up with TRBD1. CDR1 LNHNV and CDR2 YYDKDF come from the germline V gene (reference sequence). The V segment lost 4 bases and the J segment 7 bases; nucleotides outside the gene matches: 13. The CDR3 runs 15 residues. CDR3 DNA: TGTGCCACCAGCACCGGAGAGGGGGCATCGGGTGAGCAGTACTTC. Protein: CATSTGEGASGEQYF. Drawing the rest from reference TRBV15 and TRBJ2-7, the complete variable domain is DAMVIQNPRYQVTQFGKPVTLSCSQTLNHNVMYWYQQKSSQAPKLLFHYYDKDFNNEADTPDNFQSRRPNTSFCFLDIRSPGLGDTAMYLCATSTGEGASGEQYFGPGTRLTVT.

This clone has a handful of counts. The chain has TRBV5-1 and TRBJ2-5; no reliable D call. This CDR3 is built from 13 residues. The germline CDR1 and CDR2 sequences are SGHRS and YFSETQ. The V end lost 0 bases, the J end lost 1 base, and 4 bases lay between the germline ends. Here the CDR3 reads CASSLESQETQYF. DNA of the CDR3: TGCGCCAGCAGCTTGGAGAGCCAAGAGACCCAGTACTTC.

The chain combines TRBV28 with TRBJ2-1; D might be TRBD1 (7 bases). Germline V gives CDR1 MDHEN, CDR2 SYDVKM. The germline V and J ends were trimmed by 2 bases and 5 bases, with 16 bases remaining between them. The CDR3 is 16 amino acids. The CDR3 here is CASSLIGGGEDNEQFF. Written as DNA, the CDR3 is TGTGCCAGCAGTTTAATAGGAGGGGGCGAAGACAATGAGCAGTTCTTC. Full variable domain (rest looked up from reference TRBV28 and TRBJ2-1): DVKVTQSSRYLVKRTGEKVFLECVQDMDHENMFWYRQDPGLGLRLIYFSYDVKMKEKGDIPEGYSVSREKKERFSLILESASTNQTSMYLCASSLIGGGEDNEQFFGPGTRLTVL.

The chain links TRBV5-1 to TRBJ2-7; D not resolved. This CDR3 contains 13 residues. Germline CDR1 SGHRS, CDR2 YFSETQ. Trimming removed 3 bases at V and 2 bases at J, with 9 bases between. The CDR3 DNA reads TGCGCCAGCAGCTCGAACAATCCCTACGAGCAGTACTTC. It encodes CASSSNNPYEQYF.

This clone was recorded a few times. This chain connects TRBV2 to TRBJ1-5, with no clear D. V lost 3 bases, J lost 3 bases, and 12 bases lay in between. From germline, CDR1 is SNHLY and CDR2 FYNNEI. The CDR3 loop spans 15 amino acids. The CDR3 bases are TGTGCCAGCAGTGACAGGTCGGCCCTCAATCAGCCCCAGCATTTT. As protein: CASSDRSALNQPQHF.

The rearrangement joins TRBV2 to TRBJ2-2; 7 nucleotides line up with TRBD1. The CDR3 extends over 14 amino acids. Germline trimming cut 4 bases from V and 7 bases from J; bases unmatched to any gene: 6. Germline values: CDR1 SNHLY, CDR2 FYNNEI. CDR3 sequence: CASSAVGGGGELFF. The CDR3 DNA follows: TGTGCCAGCAGTGCGGTAGGGGGCGGCGGGGAGCTGTTTTTT.

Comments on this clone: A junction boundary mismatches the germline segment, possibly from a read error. The CDR3 loop reads CSVEEMGQVF. The DNA for the CDR3 is TGCAGCGTTGAAGAGATGGGACAGGTCTTT. The chain recombines TRBV29-1 with TRBJ1-1; 8 nucleotides match TRBD1. The germline V gene has CDR1 SQVTM and CDR2 ANQGSEA. The CDR3 sequence is 10 residues long.

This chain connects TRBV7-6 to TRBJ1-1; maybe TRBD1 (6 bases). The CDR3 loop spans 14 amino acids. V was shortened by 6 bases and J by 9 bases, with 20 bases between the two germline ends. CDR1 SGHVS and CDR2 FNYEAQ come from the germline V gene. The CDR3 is CASSPGQTFVKAFF. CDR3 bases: TGTGCCAGCAGTCCGGGACAAACTTTTGTGAAAGCTTTCTTT.

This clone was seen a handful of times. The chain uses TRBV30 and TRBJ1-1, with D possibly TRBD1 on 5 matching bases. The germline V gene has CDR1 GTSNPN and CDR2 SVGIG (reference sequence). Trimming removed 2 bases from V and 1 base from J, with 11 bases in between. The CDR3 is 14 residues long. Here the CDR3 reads CAWSKTGGNTEAFF. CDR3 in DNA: TGTGCCTGGAGTAAGACGGGGGGGAACACTGAAGCTTTCTTT. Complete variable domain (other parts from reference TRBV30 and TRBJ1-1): SQTIHQWPATLVQPVGSPLSLECTVEGTSNPNLYWYRQAAGRGLQLLFYSVGIGQISSEVPQNLSASRPQDRQFILSSKKLLLSDSGFYLCAWSKTGGNTEAFFGQGTRLTVV.

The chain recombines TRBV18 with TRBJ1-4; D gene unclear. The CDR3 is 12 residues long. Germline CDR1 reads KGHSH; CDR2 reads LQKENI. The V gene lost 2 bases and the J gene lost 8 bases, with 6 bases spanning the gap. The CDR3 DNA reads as TGTGCCAGCTCACCAGTTAGAGAAAAACTGTTTTTT. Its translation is CASSPVREKLFF.

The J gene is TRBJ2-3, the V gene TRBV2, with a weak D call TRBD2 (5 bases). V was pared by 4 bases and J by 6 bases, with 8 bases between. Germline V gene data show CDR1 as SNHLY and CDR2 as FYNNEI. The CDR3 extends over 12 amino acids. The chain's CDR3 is CASSVGGDTQYF. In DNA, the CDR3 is TGTGCCAGCAGTGTAGGCGGGGATACGCAGTATTTT. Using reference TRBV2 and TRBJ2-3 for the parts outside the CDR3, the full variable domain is EPEVTQTPSHQVTQMGQEVILRCVPISNHLYFYWYRQILGQKVEFLVSFYNNEISEKSEIFDDQFSVERPDGSNFTLKIRSTKLEDSAMYFCASSVGGDTQYFGPGTRLTVL.

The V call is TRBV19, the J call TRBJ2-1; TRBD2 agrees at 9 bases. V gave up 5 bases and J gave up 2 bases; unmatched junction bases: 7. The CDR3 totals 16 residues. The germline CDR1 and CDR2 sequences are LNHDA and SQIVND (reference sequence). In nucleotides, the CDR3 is TGTGCCAGTAGTGTTAGCGGGAGTGGGGCCTACAATGAGCAGTTCTTC. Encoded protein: CASSVSGSGAYNEQFF.

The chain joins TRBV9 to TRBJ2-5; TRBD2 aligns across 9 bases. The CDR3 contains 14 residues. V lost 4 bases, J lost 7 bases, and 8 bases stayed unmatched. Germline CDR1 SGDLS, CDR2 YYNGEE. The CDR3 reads CASSPIAGVATQYF. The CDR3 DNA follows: TGTGCCAGCAGCCCCATAGCGGGAGTGGCGACCCAGTACTTC.

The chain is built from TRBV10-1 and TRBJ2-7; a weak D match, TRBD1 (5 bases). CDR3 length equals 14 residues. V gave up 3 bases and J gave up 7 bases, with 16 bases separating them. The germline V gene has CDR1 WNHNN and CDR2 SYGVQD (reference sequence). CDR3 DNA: TGCGCCAGCAGTGATGGACACGGCCTACGGGAGCAGTACTTC. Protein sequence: CASSDGHGLREQYF.

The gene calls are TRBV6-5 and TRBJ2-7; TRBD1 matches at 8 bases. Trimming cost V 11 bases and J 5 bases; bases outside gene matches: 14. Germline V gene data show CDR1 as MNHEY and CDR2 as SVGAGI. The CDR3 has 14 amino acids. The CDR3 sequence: CAGTLFGQGDEQYF. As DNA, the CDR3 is TGTGCCGGAACTCTATTTGGACAGGGCGACGAGCAGTACTTC.